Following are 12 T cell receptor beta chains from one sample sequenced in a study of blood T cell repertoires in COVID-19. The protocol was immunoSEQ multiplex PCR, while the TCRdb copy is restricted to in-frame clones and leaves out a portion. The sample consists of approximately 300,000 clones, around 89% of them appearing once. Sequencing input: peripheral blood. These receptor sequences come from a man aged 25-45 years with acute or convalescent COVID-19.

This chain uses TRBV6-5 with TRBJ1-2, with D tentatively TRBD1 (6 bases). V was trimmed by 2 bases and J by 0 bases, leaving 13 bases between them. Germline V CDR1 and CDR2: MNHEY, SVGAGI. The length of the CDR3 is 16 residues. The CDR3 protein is CASSYSPQGANYGYTF. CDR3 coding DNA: TGTGCCAGCAGTTACAGCCCACAGGGAGCTAACTATGGCTACACCTTC.

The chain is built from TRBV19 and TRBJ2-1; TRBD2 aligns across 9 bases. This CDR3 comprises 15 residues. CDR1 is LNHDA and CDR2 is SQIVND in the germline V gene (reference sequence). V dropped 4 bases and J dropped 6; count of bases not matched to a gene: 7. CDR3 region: CASSRGTSRTNEQFF. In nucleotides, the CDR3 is TGTGCCAGTAGTAGGGGGACTAGCAGGACCAATGAGCAGTTCTTC.

This chain's CDR3 is CASSRAGRSNIQYF. The CDR3 nucleotides are TGTGCCAGCAGCAGGGCAGGGAGGAGTAACATTCAGTACTTC. The V and J genes are TRBV5-4 and TRBJ2-4, with D possibly being TRBD2 (6 bases). CDR1 is SGHNT, CDR2 YYREEE, per germline (reference sequence). V lost 4 bases and J lost 7, with 15 bases in between. The CDR3 totals 14 residues.

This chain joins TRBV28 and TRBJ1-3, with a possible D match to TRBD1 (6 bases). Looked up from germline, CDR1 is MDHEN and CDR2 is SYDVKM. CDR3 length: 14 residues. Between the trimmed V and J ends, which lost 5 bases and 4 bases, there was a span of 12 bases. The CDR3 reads CASSATGLGNTIYF. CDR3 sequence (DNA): TGTGCCAGCAGTGCAACAGGGTTGGGAAACACCATATATTTT.

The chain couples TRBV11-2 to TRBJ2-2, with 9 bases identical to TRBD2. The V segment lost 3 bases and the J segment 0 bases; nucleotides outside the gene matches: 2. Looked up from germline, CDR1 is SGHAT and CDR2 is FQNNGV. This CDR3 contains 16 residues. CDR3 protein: CASSFRTSANTGELFF. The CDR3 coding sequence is TGTGCCAGCAGCTTTAGGACTAGCGCGAACACCGGGGAGCTGTTTTTT.

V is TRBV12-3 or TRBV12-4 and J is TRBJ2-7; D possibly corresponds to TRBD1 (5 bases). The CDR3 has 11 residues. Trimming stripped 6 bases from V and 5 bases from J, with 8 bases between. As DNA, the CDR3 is TGTGCCAGCAGCATCAGGGACGAGCAGTACTTC. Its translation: CASSIRDEQYF.

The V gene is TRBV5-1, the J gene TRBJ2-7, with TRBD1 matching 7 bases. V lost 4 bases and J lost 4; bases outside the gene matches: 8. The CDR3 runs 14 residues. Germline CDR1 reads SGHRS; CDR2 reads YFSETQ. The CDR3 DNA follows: TGCGCCAGCAGCCCAAATACAGGGGAGTACGAGCAGTACTTC. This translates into CASSPNTGEYEQYF.

CDR3: CASSRDRGFAGELFF. The CDR3 region has the DNA TGTGCCAGCAGCCGGGACAGGGGTTTCGCCGGGGAGCTGTTTTTT. The chain has TRBV7-2 and TRBJ2-2; 10 bases agree with TRBD1. Germline loops: CDR1 SGHTA, CDR2 FQGNSA. The ends lost 5 bases at V and 6 bases at J; junction bases unmatched: 6. The length of the CDR3 is 15 residues.

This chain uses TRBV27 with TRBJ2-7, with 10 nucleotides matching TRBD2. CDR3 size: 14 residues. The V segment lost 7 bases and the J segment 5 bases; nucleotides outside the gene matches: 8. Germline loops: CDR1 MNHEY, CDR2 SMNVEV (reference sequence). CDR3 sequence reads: CASIDLAGAHEQYF. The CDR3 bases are TGTGCCAGCATCGACCTAGCGGGGGCCCACGAGCAGTACTTC.

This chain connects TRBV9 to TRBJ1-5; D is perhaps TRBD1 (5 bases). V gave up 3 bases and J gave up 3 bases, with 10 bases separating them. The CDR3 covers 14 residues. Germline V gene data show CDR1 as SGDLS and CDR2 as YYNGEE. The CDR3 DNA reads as TGTGCCAGCAGCGCAGACAGTCTCAATCAGCCCCAGCATTTT. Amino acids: CASSADSLNQPQHF.

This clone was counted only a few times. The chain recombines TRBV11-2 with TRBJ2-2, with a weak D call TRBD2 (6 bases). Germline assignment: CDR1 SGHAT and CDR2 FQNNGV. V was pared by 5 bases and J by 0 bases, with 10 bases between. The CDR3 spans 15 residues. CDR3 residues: CASSPWTTNTGELFF. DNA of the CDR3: TGTGCCAGCAGCCCCTGGACTACGAACACCGGGGAGCTGTTTTTT.

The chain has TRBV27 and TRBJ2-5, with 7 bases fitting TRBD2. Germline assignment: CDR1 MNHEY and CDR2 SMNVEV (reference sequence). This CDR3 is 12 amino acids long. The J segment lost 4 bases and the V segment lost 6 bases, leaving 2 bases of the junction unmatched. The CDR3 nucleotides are TGTGCCAGCAGCGGGAGGTCAGAGACCCAGTACTTC. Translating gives CASSGRSETQYF.